Listed below are T cell receptor beta chains from one sample, sequenced in a study of PD-1 blockade in mismatch repair-deficient tumors. Here immunoSEQ multiplex PCR was the method, and the copy in TCRdb shows in-frame clones only, minus some. The sample lists just under 80,000 clones; more than 80% were seen once. The starting material was peripheral blood, obtained 44 weeks after starting pembrolizumab. The source of these receptors is an adult with mismatch repair-deficient cancer. The CDR3 runs from the conserved cysteine through the conserved F or W. D genes are given only for firm matches. Clone size is stated in some rows and not others, as once, few, many or a class when expanded.

V gene: TRBV7-9; clone size: -; D gene: TRBD2; J gene: TRBJ2-3; CDR3 protein: CASSLTAGETDTQYF; CDR3 DNA: TGTGCCAGCAGCTTAACGGCGGGAGAAACAGATACGCAGTATTTT
V gene: TRBV19; clone size: -; D gene: -; J gene: TRBJ2-1; CDR3 protein: CASSIDLSAGYNEQFF; CDR3 DNA: TGTGCCAGTAGTATAGATCTATCAGCGGGCTACAATGAGCAGTTCTTC
V gene: TRBV6-5; clone size: -; D gene: -; J gene: TRBJ2-7; CDR3 protein: CASRKKREGGYEQYF; CDR3 DNA: TGTGCCAGCAGAAAAAAGCGGGAAGGGGGGTACGAGCAGTACTTC
V gene: TRBV11-3; clone size: -; D gene: -; J gene: TRBJ2-2; CDR3 protein: CASSLGKLTGELFF; CDR3 DNA: TGTGCCAGCAGCCTAGGGAAACTCACCGGGGAGCTGTTTTTT
V gene: TRBV9; clone size: -; D gene: -; J gene: TRBJ2-6; CDR3 protein: CASSPAGANVLTF; CDR3 DNA: TGTGCCAGCAGCCCCGCCGGGGCCAACGTCCTGACTTTC
V gene: TRBV6-5; clone size: -; D gene: -; J gene: TRBJ1-2; CDR3 protein: CASSYSWTSTNYGYTF; CDR3 DNA: TGTGCCAGCAGTTACTCCTGGACAAGTACTAACTATGGCTACACCTTC
V gene: TRBV5-1; clone size: -; D gene: TRBD2; J gene: TRBJ2-1; CDR3 protein: CASSLEPGLAGEQFF; CDR3 DNA: TGCGCCAGCAGCTTGGAGCCGGGACTAGCGGGTGAGCAGTTCTTC
V gene: TRBV19; clone size: -; D gene: TRBD1; J gene: TRBJ2-5; CDR3 protein: CASSPSDRGETQYF; CDR3 DNA: TGTGCCAGTAGTCCGTCGGACAGGGGGGAGACCCAGTACTTC
V gene: TRBV19; clone size: -; D gene: -; J gene: TRBJ2-2; CDR3 protein: CASSIDWAELETGELFF; CDR3 DNA: TGTGCCAGTAGTATCGACTGGGCGGAATTGGAAACCGGGGAGCTGTTTTTT
V gene: TRBV20-1; clone size: -; D gene: TRBD2; J gene: TRBJ2-7; CDR3 protein: CSAGGAYEQYF; CDR3 DNA: TGCAGTGCTGGGGGGGCCTACGAGCAGTACTTC
V gene: TRBV6-5; clone size: -; D gene: TRBD1; J gene: TRBJ2-1; CDR3 protein: CASSPDRATYNEQFF; CDR3 DNA: TGTGCCAGCAGCCCTGACAGGGCGACCTACAATGAGCAGTTCTTC
V gene: TRBV2; clone size: once; D gene: -; J gene: TRBJ2-7; CDR3 protein: CASSYEGGYEQYF; CDR3 DNA: TGTGCCAGCAGCTATGAGGGGGGTTACGAGCAGTACTTC
V gene: TRBV15; clone size: -; D gene: -; J gene: TRBJ2-7; CDR3 protein: CATSRDTGVEQYF; CDR3 DNA: TGTGCCACCAGCAGAGATACGGGGGTCGAGCAGTACTTC
V gene: TRBV7-2; clone size: -; D gene: -; J gene: TRBJ1-1; CDR3 protein: CASSLLGTEAFF; CDR3 DNA: TGTGCCAGCAGCTTATTAGGGACTGAAGCTTTCTTT
V gene: TRBV5-1; clone size: -; D gene: -; J gene: TRBJ2-3; CDR3 protein: CASSLHVDLYTDTQYF; CDR3 DNA: TGCGCCAGCAGCTTGCACGTGGACCTTTACACAGATACGCAGTATTTT
V gene: TRBV18; clone size: -; D gene: TRBD1; J gene: TRBJ1-2; CDR3 protein: CASSPARTGDGLGYGYTF; CDR3 DNA: TGTGCCAGCTCACCCGCCCGGACAGGGGACGGGTTGGGCTATGGCTACACCTTC
V gene: TRBV6-6; clone size: once; D gene: -; J gene: TRBJ1-3; CDR3 protein: CASSYAGNTIYF; CDR3 DNA: TGTGCCAGCAGTTACGCTGGAAACACCATATATTTT
V gene: TRBV4-3; clone size: -; D gene: TRBD2; J gene: TRBJ2-1; CDR3 protein: CASSLVGLAEYNEQFF; CDR3 DNA: TGCGCCAGCAGCCTTGTAGGGCTAGCGGAGTACAATGAGCAGTTCTTC
V gene: TRBV5-1; clone size: -; D gene: TRBD2; J gene: TRBJ2-3; CDR3 protein: CASSLAVSGTTDTQYF; CDR3 DNA: TGCGCCAGCAGCTTGGCCGTTAGCGGGACTACAGATACGCAGTATTTT
V gene: TRBV4-3; clone size: -; D gene: -; J gene: TRBJ2-5; CDR3 protein: CASSQALSPGETQYF; CDR3 DNA: TGCGCCAGCAGCCAAGCTCTGTCGCCGGGGGAGACCCAGTACTTC
V gene: TRBV27; clone size: -; D gene: -; J gene: TRBJ2-2; CDR3 protein: CASTRTFGNTGELFF; CDR3 DNA: TGTGCCAGCACTCGGACTTTCGGGAACACCGGGGAGCTGTTTTTT
V gene: TRBV27; clone size: few; D gene: -; J gene: TRBJ1-1; CDR3 protein: CASSWGAGTEAFF; CDR3 DNA: TGTGCCAGCAGTTGGGGGGCCGGCACTGAAGCTTTCTTT
V gene: TRBV7-9; clone size: -; D gene: TRBD1; J gene: TRBJ2-2; CDR3 protein: CASSPGTGGYTGELFF; CDR3 DNA: TGTGCCAGCAGCCCTGGGACAGGGGGCTACACCGGGGAGCTGTTTTTT
V gene: TRBV7-9; clone size: few; D gene: -; J gene: TRBJ2-3; CDR3 protein: CASTEYTDTQYF; CDR3 DNA: TGTGCCAGCACCGAGTACACAGATACGCAGTATTTT
V gene: TRBV5-5; clone size: -; D gene: -; J gene: TRBJ2-1; CDR3 protein: CASSLYRWSVSYNEQFF; CDR3 DNA: TGTGCCAGCAGCTTGTATCGTTGGTCAGTTTCCTACAATGAGCAGTTCTTC
V gene: TRBV5-4; clone size: -; D gene: TRBD1; J gene: TRBJ2-7; CDR3 protein: CASSPRQGGYEQYF; CDR3 DNA: TGTGCCAGCAGCCCAAGACAGGGGGGCTACGAGCAGTACTTC